The 28 T cell receptor beta chains given below trace back to one sample, sequenced in a study of cytomegalovirus exposure and HLA in healthy donors. The PCR made use of 60 Vbeta and 13 Jbeta primers. Sequenced by immunoSEQ multiplex PCR; TCRdb stores in-frame clones only, minus some. This sample has about 140,000 clones, with roughly three quarters found just once. The sample was PBMCs. The receptors originated from a man between 25 and 39 years old in good health and CMV-seronegative.

The V gene is TRBV9, the J gene TRBJ1-6; the D is unclear. From germline, CDR1 is SGDLS and CDR2 YYNGEE. Trimming shortened V by 4 bases and J by 2 bases, and 10 bases separated the two germline ends. There are 15 residues in the CDR3. CDR3 nucleotide sequence: TGTGCCAGCAGCAGACGGGATACCTATAATTCACCCCTCCACTTT. Its protein is CASSRRDTYNSPLHF.

Turning to this clone: Other DNA sequences of this sample code for an identical CDR3. V usage is TRBV28 and J usage is TRBJ2-7; D gene uncertain. Germline V lookup: CDR1 MDHEN, CDR2 SYDVKM. The CDR3 extends over 11 amino acids. V was shortened by 2 bases and J by 4 bases, with 3 bases between the two germline ends. CDR3 residues: CASSLRYEQYF. Written as DNA, the CDR3 is TGTGCCAGCAGTTTACGTTACGAGCAGTACTTC.

The gene calls are TRBV29-1 and TRBJ1-5; 9 nucleotides match TRBD1. Germline CDR1 SQVTM, CDR2 ANQGSEA. J lost 2 bases, V lost 6 bases, and 17 bases had no gene match. The CDR3 runs to 18 residues. The CDR3 loop reads CSVGTGTGTAGGNQPQHF. CDR3 nucleotides: TGCAGCGTCGGAACCGGGACAGGGACCGCAGGGGGCAATCAGCCCCAGCATTTT.

The gene calls are TRBV5-4 and TRBJ1-1; 9 bases are shared with TRBD1. This CDR3 has 14 amino acids. J gave up 2 bases and V 4 bases, and 3 bases lay outside the gene matches. CDR1 and CDR2 from the germline V gene are SGHNT and YYREEE (reference sequence). The CDR3, as DNA: TGTGCCAGCAGCGAGGGACAGGGCAACACTGAAGCTTTCTTT. This translates into CASSEGQGNTEAFF.

The V and J genes are TRBV6-1 and TRBJ1-1; a possible D gene is TRBD1 (5 bases). V lost 1 base to trimming and J lost 0 bases, with 12 bases between them. The germline V gene encodes CDR1 MNHNS and CDR2 SASEGT. This CDR3 region has 16 residues. DNA of the CDR3: TGTGCCAGCAGTGAAGACCCGGGGGGAATGAACACTGAAGCTTTCTTT. Translated, it gives CASSEDPGGMNTEAFF.

The chain joins TRBV11-3 to TRBJ2-3, with TRBD2 as a possible D gene (7 bases). Germline-derived CDR1 and CDR2 are SGHNT and YENEEA. The CDR3 totals 15 residues. V lost 4 bases and J 2 bases, leaving 13 bases between the germline ends. CDR3 coding DNA: TGTGCCAGCAGCTCGGGGGCGGGGGACACAGATACGCAGTATTTT. Translated, it gives CASSSGAGDTDTQYF. Full variable domain (outside the CDR3, taken from reference TRBV11-3 and TRBJ2-3): EAGVVQSPRYKIIEKKQPVAFWCNPISGHNTLYWYLQNLGQGPELLIRYENEEAVDDSQLPKDRFSAERLKGVDSTLKIQPAELGDSAVYLCASSSGAGDTDTQYFGPGTRLTVL.

The sample holds a few counts of this clone. The chain links TRBV5-8 to TRBJ1-2; 7 bases map to TRBD1. CDR3 size: 13 residues. Trimming took 4 bases from V and 3 from J; bases not matched to a gene: 3. The V gene's germline CDR1 is SGHTS and CDR2 YDEGEE. The CDR3 DNA is TGTGCCAGCAGCCGCGGGACAGACTATGGCTACACCTTC. It yields the protein CASSRGTDYGYTF.

This clone was recorded once. The rearrangement uses TRBV10-2 and TRBJ2-1, with 14 nucleotides matching TRBD2. Trimming removed 6 bases from V and 10 bases from J; junction bases left unmatched: 8. The CDR3 has 15 amino acids. Germline V CDR1 and CDR2: WSHSY, SAAADI. Here the CDR3 DNA reads TGCGCCAGCAGCAAGACTAGCGGGAGGGCTCAAGAGCAGTTCTTC. It is translated as CASSKTSGRAQEQFF.

The rearrangement uses TRBV5-1 and TRBJ2-1; 9 positions match TRBD1. Germline V gene sequence: CDR1 SGHRS, CDR2 YFSETQ. Losses at the gene ends were 4 bases for V and 7 bases for J; bases not matched to a gene: 9. The CDR3 has 15 amino acids. The CDR3 DNA sequence: TGCGCCAGCAGCACTACAGGGGGCGGTCTAAATGAGCAGTTCTTC. Its protein is CASSTTGGGLNEQFF.

The J gene is TRBJ2-7, the V gene TRBV28; possible D gene TRBD1, 6 bases. Germline V gene data show CDR1 as MDHEN and CDR2 as SYDVKM. The CDR3 contains 17 residues. Trimming took 2 bases from V and 5 from J, leaving 22 bases between them. The CDR3 coding sequence is TGTGCCAGCAGTTTACCCCGACAGGAGCCCCCTGGGAACGAGCAGTACTTC. Protein: CASSLPRQEPPGNEQYF.

The rearrangement joins TRBV7-8 to TRBJ2-3; possible D gene TRBD1, 6 bases. The CDR3 has 16 residues. Trimming removed 4 bases from V and 1 base from J, with 15 bases in between. From germline, CDR1 is SGHVS and CDR2 FQNEAQ. CDR3 loop: CASSSGTTPRTDTQYF. CDR3 DNA sequence: TGTGCCAGCAGCTCCGGGACAACGCCCCGCACAGATACGCAGTATTTT.

This chain uses TRBV30 with TRBJ2-1; D gene unclear. There are 14 residues in the CDR3. From germline, CDR1 is GTSNPN and CDR2 SVGIG (reference sequence). V lost 1 base and J lost 7, with 14 bases in between. The CDR3 region is CAWSASINSNEQFF. In DNA form, the CDR3 reads TGTGCCTGGAGTGCGTCGATTAATAGTAATGAGCAGTTCTTC.

As concerns this clone: The sample holds other DNA sequences that translate to the same CDR3. This rearrangement joins TRBV18 to TRBJ2-7, with TRBD1 matching 7 bases. The CDR3 is 14 amino acids. V gave up 2 bases and J gave up 0 bases; unmatched junction bases: 1. Germline V gene sequence: CDR1 KGHSH, CDR2 LQKENI. Here the CDR3 DNA reads TGTGCCAGCTCACCAGGGACAGCCTCCTACGAGCAGTACTTC. Its protein product is CASSPGTASYEQYF. The entire variable domain, with the rest obtained from reference TRBV18 and TRBJ2-7, is as follows: NAGVMQNPRHLVRRRGQEARLRCSPMKGHSHVYWYRQLPEEGLKFMVYLQKENIIDESGMPKERFSAEFPKEGPSILRIQQVVRGDSAAYFCASSPGTASYEQYFGPGTRLTVT.

This chain connects TRBV18 to TRBJ1-1, with 7 bases aligning to TRBD1. This CDR3 is built from 12 residues. Unmatched junction bases numbered 3, after V lost 4 bases and J lost 7 bases. In germline, CDR1 is KGHSH, CDR2 LQKENI. The chain's CDR3 is CASSLRTGEAFF. Written as DNA, the CDR3 is TGTGCCAGCTCACTTCGGACAGGTGAAGCTTTCTTT. Combining the CDR3 with reference TRBV18 and TRBJ1-1 gives the whole variable domain NAGVMQNPRHLVRRRGQEARLRCSPMKGHSHVYWYRQLPEEGLKFMVYLQKENIIDESGMPKERFSAEFPKEGPSILRIQQVVRGDSAAYFCASSLRTGEAFFGQGTRLTVV.

The chain joins TRBV28 to TRBJ1-3; D may be TRBD1 (5 bases). Per germline, CDR1 MDHEN and CDR2 SYDVKM. V was pared by 7 bases and J by 3 bases, with 22 bases between. The CDR3 is 17 amino acids. The CDR3 region has the DNA TGTGCCAGCACCATCCCGGGACTCTTTGGGGGTGGAAACACCATATATTTT. Its protein product is CASTIPGLFGGGNTIYF.

This rearrangement joins TRBV9 to TRBJ2-2; 7 bases line up with TRBD2. In germline, CDR1 is SGDLS, CDR2 YYNGEE. J gave up 7 bases and V 3 bases, and 6 bases lay outside the gene matches. The length of the CDR3 is 14 residues. This chain's CDR3 is CASSARLAGGELFF. CDR3 coding DNA: TGTGCCAGCAGCGCCAGACTAGCTGGCGGGGAGCTGTTTTTT.

The gene calls are TRBV19 and TRBJ1-1; D is unresolved. The CDR3 is 9 residues long. Germline CDR1 is LNHDA and CDR2 is SQIVND (reference sequence). The V and J ends lost 10 bases and 9 bases respectively, with 9 bases between them. In DNA, the CDR3 is TGTGCCAACACCGGGAAAGCTTTCTTT. Translation: CANTGKAFF.

CDR3 bases: TGTGCCAGCAGCCAAGGCGGGGGGAACTATGGCTACACCTTC. It translates to CASSQGGGNYGYTF. The chain carries TRBV16 and TRBJ1-2; D is possibly TRBD1 (5 bases). The CDR3 contains 14 residues. Germline V gene data show CDR1 as KGHSY and CDR2 as FQNENV. V lost 2 bases and J 2 bases, leaving 9 bases between the germline ends.

The J gene is TRBJ1-2, the V gene TRBV6-4, with D tentatively TRBD1 (5 bases). CDR1 and CDR2 (germline): MRHNA, SNTAGT. The V end lost 5 bases, the J end lost 2 bases, and 9 bases lay between the germline ends. CDR3 size: 13 residues. Here the CDR3 reads CASSPGGNYGYTF. CDR3 bases: TGTGCCAGCAGTCCCGGGGGGAACTATGGCTACACCTTC.

The chain combines TRBV6-5 with TRBJ2-2, with a weak D call TRBD2 (6 bases). CDR1 and CDR2 (germline): MNHEY, SVGAGI. V was shortened by 8 bases and J by 5 bases, with 15 bases between the two germline ends. There are 14 residues in the CDR3. The CDR3 loop is CASRPGRGTGELFF. For the CDR3, the DNA is TGTGCCAGCCGTCCCGGGAGAGGAACCGGGGAGCTGTTTTTT.

The chain recombines TRBV30 with TRBJ1-5, with TRBD1 identical over 8 bases. CDR3 length equals 11 residues. Germline loops: CDR1 GTSNPN, CDR2 SVGIG (reference sequence). The trim removed 2 bases at V and 12 bases at J, leaving 3 bases unmatched. CDR3 residues: CAWSTTGGQHF. The CDR3 coding sequence is TGTGCCTGGAGTACCACAGGGGGCCAGCATTTT.

The CDR3 region is CASSLFPRGETQYF. In nucleotides, the CDR3 is TGTGCCAGCAGTTTATTTCCCAGGGGAGAGACCCAGTACTTC. The rearrangement links TRBV27 to TRBJ2-5, with D maybe TRBD1 (6 bases). The germline gives CDR1 MNHEY, CDR2 SMNVEV (reference sequence). Trimming left V 1 base short and J 4 bases short, with 10 bases between. The CDR3 length is 14 residues.

The chain has TRBV6-1 and TRBJ1-1; D may be TRBD1 (5 bases). CDR1 is MNHNS and CDR2 is SASEGT in the germline V gene. The CDR3 is 13 residues long. The ends were cut back, 6 bases at V and 2 bases at J, with 10 bases in the middle. The CDR3 region is CASSQQVNTEAFF. For the CDR3, the DNA is TGTGCCAGCAGCCAACAGGTTAACACTGAAGCTTTCTTT.

The chain links TRBV9 to TRBJ2-5; a possible D gene is TRBD2 (7 bases). Germline V gene sequence: CDR1 SGDLS, CDR2 YYNGEE. Trimming stripped 4 bases from V and 6 bases from J, with 19 bases between. The CDR3 length is 15 residues. The chain's CDR3 is CASSPPGGAVKTQYF. The CDR3 DNA follows: TGTGCCAGCAGCCCCCCTGGGGGGGCGGTGAAGACCCAGTACTTC.

This clone came up once. The chain uses TRBV29-1 and TRBJ1-1; D uncertain. Germline V gene sequence: CDR1 SQVTM, CDR2 ANQGSEA. The CDR3 contains 14 residues. Trimming removed 3 bases at V and 4 bases at J, with 15 bases between. In DNA form, the CDR3 reads TGCAGCGTTGATTCCAGAGGTGTAAGCACTGAAGCTTTCTTT. As protein: CSVDSRGVSTEAFF.

This rearrangement joins TRBV18 to TRBJ1-2; 7 bases map to TRBD1. V shed 6 bases and J 6 bases; nucleotides not matched to a gene: 13. This CDR3 is built from 15 residues. In germline, CDR1 is KGHSH, CDR2 LQKENI. CDR3 sequence (DNA): TGTGCCAGCTCTTCCAGTAGAGACAGGGACCATGGCTACACCTTC. It specifies CASSSSRDRDHGYTF.

V is TRBV7-6 and J is TRBJ2-7, with 9 bases fitting TRBD2. The germline V gene encodes CDR1 SGHVS and CDR2 FNYEAQ. V trimming: 6 bases; J trimming: 0 bases; junction bases outside the gene matches: 6. This CDR3 is built from 15 residues. CDR3 bases: TGTGCCAGCAGTCGCACGACTAGCGGCTCCTACGAGCAGTACTTC. It yields the protein CASSRTTSGSYEQYF.

This chain joins TRBV5-1 and TRBJ2-7; TRBD2 aligns across 11 bases. With V trimmed by 0 bases and J by 4 bases, 6 bases remained unmatched. From germline, CDR1 is SGHRS and CDR2 YFSETQ. The CDR3 length is 16 residues. The CDR3 DNA is TGCGCCAGCAGCTTGGAACTAGCGGGAGTAGGGTACGAGCAGTACTTC. This codes for CASSLELAGVGYEQYF.